This is a list of T cell receptor beta chains from one sample in a study of cytomegalovirus exposure and HLA in healthy donors. The assay was immunoSEQ multiplex PCR, and TCRdb's table has in-frame clones only and misses some. The sample has around 99,000 clones, 88% seen once; the top ten hold more than 2%. Specimen: PBMCs. The receptors shown here come from a woman aged 18-29 years in good health and CMV-seronegative. Each CDR3 is given with its conserved first and last residue. Each record gives: J gene, D gene, V gene, clone size, CDR3 DNA, CDR3 protein. The D gene is left open where the match is weak. Clone size is stated in some rows and not others, as once, few, many or a class when expanded.

TRBJ2-7,TRBD1,TRBV6-5,NA,TGTGCCAGCAGTAAGGACAGGGGGACCCACGAGCAGTACTTC,CASSKDRGTHEQYF
TRBJ2-3,TRBD2,TRBV30,NA,TGTGCCTGGAGTAGCGGGGCCCTCGGAGATACGCAGTATTTT,CAWSSGALGDTQYF
TRBJ2-7,TRBD1,TRBV18,NA,TGTGCCAGCTCACCAAGACAGGGCCCTGGCTCCTACGAGCAGTACTTC,CASSPRQGPGSYEQYF
TRBJ1-4,NA,TRBV28,NA,TGTGCCAGCAGTGAACGGTGGGAAAAACTGTTTTTT,CASSERWEKLFF
TRBJ2-1,NA,TRBV7-2,NA,TGTGCCAGCAGCTTAGCGAAGAACTATTACAATGAGCAGTTCTTC,CASSLAKNYYNEQFF
TRBJ1-3,NA,TRBV4-3,NA,TGCGCCAGCAGCCAAGATTGGAGTCGAAACACCATATATTTT,CASSQDWSRNTIYF
TRBJ1-4,NA,TRBV7-9,NA,TGTGCCAGCAGCGTTGGGGGGGCGAATGAAAAACTGTTTTTT,CASSVGGANEKLFF
TRBJ2-7,TRBD1,TRBV28,NA,TGTGCCAGCAGTCAACTGGGGACAGGGCTCTACGAGCAGTACTTC,CASSQLGTGLYEQYF
TRBJ2-1,TRBD2,TRBV27,once,TGTGCCAGCAGTTTAATGGTAGCGGGAGGGCCCCATGAGCAGTTCTTC,CASSLMVAGGPHEQFF
TRBJ2-3,NA,TRBV2,NA,TGTGCCAGCAGGGGCCGCACAGATACGCAGTATTTT,CASRGRTDTQYF
TRBJ2-7,TRBD1,TRBV6-4,NA,TGTGCCAGCAGCCCGGGACAGGGGAGTTTCGAGCAGTACTTC,CASSPGQGSFEQYF
TRBJ1-3,TRBD1,TRBV27,NA,TGTGCCAGCAGTACCACGACAGGGGGCGCGAACACCATATATTTT,CASSTTTGGANTIYF
TRBJ1-1,NA,TRBV14,NA,TGTGCCAGCAGCCTTATCACAGGACACAAGAACACTGAAGCTTTCTTT,CASSLITGHKNTEAFF
TRBJ2-1,NA,TRBV5-1,NA,TGCGCCAGCAACGAACAGGGTTACAATGAGCAGTTCTTC,CASNEQGYNEQFF
TRBJ2-2,NA,TRBV6-1,few,TGTGCCAGCAGGAAATTAGACGGGGAGCTGTTTTTT,CASRKLDGELFF
TRBJ2-3,TRBD2,TRBV4-3,NA,TGCGCCAGCAGCCAAGATTTAAGACTAGCAACAGATACGCAGTATTTT,CASSQDLRLATDTQYF
TRBJ1-1,NA,TRBV28,NA,TGTGCCAGCACCCTATTAGGGGCAGGGCGAACTGAAGCTTTCTTT,CASTLLGAGRTEAFF
TRBJ2-1,TRBD2,TRBV14,once,TGTGCCAGCAGCCGAGTCATAGCGGGCTCCTACAATGAGCAGTTCTTC,CASSRVIAGSYNEQFF
TRBJ2-5,TRBD1,TRBV18,NA,TGTGCCAGCTCACCGACAGGGAAAGAGACCCAGTACTTC,CASSPTGKETQYF
TRBJ1-5,TRBD1,TRBV18,NA,TGTGCCAGCTCCCCAGGACAGGGTGGCGTCCAGCCCCAGCATTTT,CASSPGQGGVQPQHF
TRBJ2-1,NA,TRBV6-5,NA,TGTGCCAGCAAACCCGGCCATCTGAGAGGGAATGAGCAGTTCTTC,CASKPGHLRGNEQFF
TRBJ2-3,TRBD2,TRBV10-3,once,TGTGCCATCAGTGAGGGCGGGGGACCAGATACGCAGTATTTT,CAISEGGGPDTQYF
TRBJ2-7,TRBD2,TRBV10-3,NA,TGTGCCATCAGTGAGAGCGGGGAGGTGTACGAGCAGTACTTC,CAISESGEVYEQYF
TRBJ2-7,NA,TRBV19,NA,TGTGCCAGTAGTATAGATTTCAGGTACGAGCAGTACTTC,CASSIDFRYEQYF
TRBJ2-3,NA,TRBV4-2,NA,TGTGCCAGCAGCCAAGTCCCGTCAGATACGCAGTATTTT,CASSQVPSDTQYF
TRBJ2-7,NA,TRBV28,NA,TGTGCCAGCAGTTTTGATCCCGGAGAGGGAGCCTCCTACGAGCAGTACTTC,CASSFDPGEGASYEQYF
TRBJ2-4,NA,TRBV27,NA,TGTGCCAGCAGTTTAAGAGCGAAGGACATTCAGTACTTC,CASSLRAKDIQYF
TRBJ2-5,NA,TRBV9,NA,TGTGCCAGCAGCGTAGACAGCGGTCAAGAGACCCAGTACTTC,CASSVDSGQETQYF
TRBJ2-1,TRBD2,TRBV27,NA,TGTGCCAGCATGGAGCGGGGAAGCTCCTACAATGAGCAGTTCTTC,CASMERGSSYNEQFF
TRBJ1-3,NA,TRBV6-5,once,TGTGCCAGCAGTCAACCCGGGAGGTCTGGAAACACCATATATTTT,CASSQPGRSGNTIYF
TRBJ1-1,NA,TRBV10-3,NA,TGTGCCGCCAGAGGGGGTAAGGAAAGGCTGGCGCGGAACACTGAAGCTTTCTTT,CAARGGKERLARNTEAFF
TRBJ1-4,NA,TRBV5-1,NA,TGCGCCAGCAGCTTGGTTTCTGCAGGGTCGAATGAAAAACTGTTTTTT,CASSLVSAGSNEKLFF
TRBJ1-4,NA,TRBV18,NA,TGTGCCAGCTCACCAGACAGGGAAAAACTGTTTTTT,CASSPDREKLFF
TRBJ1-1,NA,TRBV10-1,NA,TGCGCCAGACGGGAGTTGAACACTGAAGCTTTCTTT,CARRELNTEAFF
TRBJ2-3,NA,TRBV11-2,NA,TGTGCCAGCAGCAGCTTGCGAGGGCGGGATACAGATACGCAGTATTTT,CASSSLRGRDTDTQYF
TRBJ2-2,TRBD2,TRBV29-1,NA,TGCAGCGTTGGGACTAGCGACACCGGGGAGCTGTTTTTT,CSVGTSDTGELFF
TRBJ2-4,NA,TRBV4-3,few,TGCGCCAGCAGCCAAGGGGTCAGGGAGGACATTCAGTACTTC,CASSQGVREDIQYF
TRBJ1-6,NA,TRBV28,NA,TGTGATGACACAGCCTCTAATTCACCCCTCCACTTT,CDDTASNSPLHF
TRBJ2-1,NA,TRBV4-3,NA,TGCGCCAGCAGCCAAGATTTTTTTCGCGTCGGGAATGAGCAGTTCTTC,CASSQDFFRVGNEQFF
TRBJ1-2,NA,TRBV29-1,NA,TGCAGCGTGGTAGAGGGATCCTATGGCTACACCTTC,CSVVEGSYGYTF
TRBJ2-7,TRBD2,TRBV15,NA,TGTGCCACCAGCACCATTCCCCCGCGGGGGGTAGTCTACGAGCAGTACTTC,CATSTIPPRGVVYEQYF
TRBJ1-3,NA,TRBV9,NA,TGTGCCAGCAGCGAGGGGGTGGGAGGAAACACCATATATTTT,CASSEGVGGNTIYF
TRBJ1-5,NA,TRBV4-3,NA,TGCGCCAGCAGCCTAATCCACGGTTCGAATCAGCCCCAGCATTTT,CASSLIHGSNQPQHF
TRBJ2-7,NA,TRBV28,NA,TGTGCCAGCAGTTCCAGGGTTTACGAGCAGTACTTC,CASSSRVYEQYF
TRBJ2-5,NA,TRBV4-2,once,TGTGCCAGCCGCGGGGACAGCCAAGAGACCCAGTACTTC,CASRGDSQETQYF
TRBJ1-1,NA,TRBV19,NA,TGTGCCAGTAGTACTGGCATGCTGAACACTGAAGCTTTCTTT,CASSTGMLNTEAFF
TRBJ1-6,NA,TRBV4-3,NA,TGCGCCAGCAGCCAAGCGACAGTTAATTCACCCCTCCACTTT,CASSQATVNSPLHF
TRBJ2-3,TRBD2,TRBV7-9,NA,TGTGCCAGCAGCTTAAGAGGGGGACTAGCGGGGGCACAAGATACGCAGTATTTT,CASSLRGGLAGAQDTQYF
TRBJ2-1,NA,TRBV7-7,NA,TGTGCCAGCAGCTTACAGGGTGAGCAGTTCTTC,CASSLQGEQFF
TRBJ1-3,NA,TRBV7-9,NA,TGTGCCAGCAGCTTCCAGAGACAGTCTGGAAACACCATATATTTT,CASSFQRQSGNTIYF
TRBJ2-7,TRBD2,TRBV4-3,NA,TGCGCCAGCAGCCAAGATCCGGGACTAGCGGCCTACGAGCAGTACTTC,CASSQDPGLAAYEQYF
TRBJ2-5,TRBD2,TRBV5-4,NA,TGTGCCAGCAGCTTGCGGCGGGAGCAAGAGACCCAGTACTTC,CASSLRREQETQYF
TRBJ2-7,NA,TRBV27,NA,TGTGCCAGCAGTTTAACCGGGACATTTACTTACGAGCAGTACTTC,CASSLTGTFTYEQYF
TRBJ1-5,NA,TRBV28,NA,TGTGCCAGCAGTCGGACTTCCTCCCGTAATCAGCCCCAGCATTTT,CASSRTSSRNQPQHF
TRBJ2-1,NA,TRBV5-4,NA,TGTGCCAGCAGCTGGACACTAGCTAATCGTATTTTAAATGAGCAGTTCTTC,CASSWTLANRILNEQFF
TRBJ2-7,TRBD2,TRBV18,once,TGTGCCAGCACTTCGGGAGGTCCCTACGAGCAGTACTTC,CASTSGGPYEQYF
TRBJ1-3,TRBD1,TRBV7-2,NA,TGTGCCACTGCGACAGGGATATCTGGAAACACCATATATTTT,CATATGISGNTIYF